The 6 T cell receptor beta chains below were found in one sample sequenced in a study of Graves' ophthalmopathy and Graves' hyperthyroidism. CDR3 regions of TCR beta were amplified from RNA transcripts. The library came from an HTBI-primed first-round RT-PCR and a second-round multiplex PCR. TCRdb redid the calling of the multiplex PCR reads with MiXCR, one entry per CDR3 protein. The repertoire holds almost 750,000 distinct CDR3 sequences, with around 40% as singletons. The sequenced material came from peripheral blood. The receptors derive from an adult man with Graves' ophthalmopathy.

The chain recombines TRBV5-6 with TRBJ1-2, with D hard to call. The CDR3 is 13 residues long. Germline CDR1 reads SGHDT; CDR2 reads YYEEEE. The V end was cut by 0 bases, the J end by 4 bases, with 7 bases between. The CDR3: CASSLVQPYGYTF. In DNA form, the CDR3 reads TGTGCCAGCAGCTTGGTTCAGCCCTATGGCTACACCTTC.

This clonotype came up once. A read error may produce the germline difference seen at one junction end. This sequence joins TRBV25-1 and TRBJ2-7; TRBD2 matches at 9 bases. CDR3 length: 12 amino acids. CDR1 is MGHDK, CDR2 SYGVNS, per germline. The CDR3 DNA sequence: TGTGCCAGCACTAGCGGGGTGGGCGAGCAGCACTTC. It yields the protein CASTSGVGEQHF.

With respect to this clonotype: A much larger clone differs by one base, so this may be a read error. The CDR3 carries no conserved terminal phenylalanine or tryptophan, so it likely arises from a read error. This chain joins TRBV24-1 and TRBJ2-5, with D unclear. Germline CDR1 reads KGHDR; CDR2 reads SFDVKD. This CDR3 region has 14 residues. Trimming left V 4 bases short and J 0 bases short, with 8 bases between. The CDR3: CATSDPGHQETQYL. DNA of the CDR3: TGTGCCACCAGTGACCCCGGACACCAAGAGACCCAGTACCTC.

This clonotype showed up many times. The chain couples TRBV12-3 or TRBV12-4 to TRBJ1-1; D ambiguous. The CDR3 runs 12 residues. Deletions cut 6 bases from V and 0 bases from J, with 5 bases between. The CDR3, as DNA: TGTGCCAGCAGCGTCCTGAACACTGAAGCTTTCTTT. This encodes CASSVLNTEAFF.

This clonotype turned up a few times. The gene calls are TRBV19 and TRBJ1-5; D gene unclear. The V gene lost 5 bases and the J gene lost 5 bases, with 10 bases spanning the gap. This CDR3 is built from 13 residues. Germline V lookup: CDR1 LNHDA, CDR2 SQIVND (reference sequence). CDR3 coding DNA: TGTGCCAGTAGTGCGGGCCTCCATCAGCCCCAGCATTTT. Translation: CASSAGLHQPQHF.

This clonotype was seen many times. The chain employs TRBV9 and TRBJ2-7; D may correspond to TRBD1 or TRBD2 (5 bases each). Trimming cost V 0 bases and J 0 bases, with 10 bases left between them. Germline V CDR1 and CDR2: SGDLS, YYNGEE. The CDR3 totals 15 residues. The CDR3, as DNA: TGTGCCAGCAGCGTAGGGCCAGGGAGCTCCTACGAGCAGTACTTC. Translating it yields CASSVGPGSSYEQYF.